One TCR beta chain is described in this entry. Its antigen is currently unknown. The sample originates from a study of cytomegalovirus exposure and HLA in healthy donors. The wider study: HLA-typed donors were the source of about 81 million unique TCRs held in an early data release.

The PCR used 60 Vbeta and 13 Jbeta primers. The assay was immunoSEQ multiplex PCR, and TCRdb's table has in-frame clones only and misses some. The data hold about 60,000 clones, with more than 75% observed a single time. Findings and limits, study-wide: It was likely that a cluster of highly shared sequence variants was a sequencing artifact.

V shed 6 bases and J 6 bases; nucleotides not matched to a gene: 10. The CDR3 has 16 amino acids. CDR1 is WNHNN and CDR2 is SYGVQD in the germline V gene (reference sequence). Sequencing used PBMCs. This chain uses TRBV10-1 with TRBJ2-2, with 10 bases that match TRBD1. The receptor comes from a man between 18 and 35 years old in good health and CMV-seronegative. CDR3 in amino acids: CASSARQGAHPGELFF. The CDR3 DNA reads TGCGCCAGCAGCGCCAGACAGGGGGCGCATCCCGGGGAGCTGTTTTTT.